This is a list of T cell receptor beta chains from one sample in a study of technical replicates of blood from a few donors. The repertoire was sequenced with immunoSEQ multiplex PCR; TCRdb's copy has only in-frame clones and lacks some. The data show about 84,000 clones, around 97% seen once. The sequenced sample consisted of T cells isolated from PBMCs. The receptor source for this set is a human donor in good health. CDR3s include the opening cysteine and the closing phenylalanine or tryptophan. Each record gives: clone size, D gene, CDR3 length, J gene, V gene, CDR3 DNA, CDR3 protein. A D gene is named only where the DNA matches it firmly. Not all rows give a size; the values are once, few, many and, for expanded clones, a class.

.,.,12,TRBJ2-1,TRBV5-5,TGTGCCAGCAGCTACAGGGTTGATGAGCAGTTCTTC,CASSYRVDEQFF
.,TRBD1,14,TRBJ2-7,TRBV5-1,TGCGCCAGCAGCTTGGGGACAGGGGCTTACGAGCAGTACTTC,CASSLGTGAYEQYF
.,.,13,TRBJ1-1,TRBV6-1,TGTGCCAGCAGCCTCTCCGGGTGGGAGGAAGCTTTCTTT,CASSLSGWEEAFF
once,TRBD1,15,TRBJ2-2,TRBV2,TGTGCCAGCAGCCGACAGGGGGCAGTCACCGGGGAGCTGTTTTTT,CASSRQGAVTGELFF
.,.,13,TRBJ2-1,TRBV28,TGTGCCAGCAGTTGGAGGGTACGGGATGAGCAGTTCTTC,CASSWRVRDEQFF
.,TRBD2,16,TRBJ2-2,TRBV11-2,TGTGCCAGCACCCTGACTAGCGGGAGTTTCACCGGGGAGCTGTTTTTT,CASTLTSGSFTGELFF
.,.,14,TRBJ2-5,TRBV7-8,TGTGCCAGCATCCCACCCGACAGTCGCGAGACCCAGTACTTC,CASIPPDSRETQYF
.,TRBD1,15,TRBJ1-6,TRBV11-3,TGTGCCAGCAGCTCGACCCGGACAGGGCTTTCACCCCTCCACTTT,CASSSTRTGLSPLHF
.,.,15,TRBJ2-1,TRBV7-6,TGTGCCAGCAGCTTAGCTTGGGCTATAGACAATGAGCAGTTCTTC,CASSLAWAIDNEQFF
.,TRBD1,16,TRBJ2-5,TRBV5-1,TGCGCCAGCAGCTTGCTCTCCGGGACAGGGGGGGAGACCCAGTACTTC,CASSLLSGTGGETQYF
.,.,16,TRBJ1-3,TRBV9,TGTGCCAGCAGCGTAGTTCCAGGCAGCTCTGGAAACACCATATATTTT,CASSVVPGSSGNTIYF
.,TRBD2,15,TRBJ2-5,TRBV5-6,TGTGCCAGCAGCTCGAGCGGGGGGGCGGGAGAGACCCAGTACTTC,CASSSSGGAGETQYF
.,TRBD2,15,TRBJ2-3,TRBV4-1,TGCGCCAGCAGCCAAGGAGCGGGGGACACAGATACGCAGTATTTT,CASSQGAGDTDTQYF
.,TRBD1,14,TRBJ1-2,TRBV5-6,TGTGCCAGCAGCTGGGGACAGGCCGATCCGGGCTACACCTTC,CASSWGQADPGYTF
.,.,14,TRBJ1-6,TRBV2,TGTGCCAGCAGTGAATATGGCGGGGATTCACCCCTCCACTTT,CASSEYGGDSPLHF
.,.,15,TRBJ1-4,TRBV28,TGTGCCAGCAGCCTGGGGCAGACCCCATATGAAAAACTGTTTTTT,CASSLGQTPYEKLFF
.,.,14,TRBJ1-2,TRBV29-1,TGCAGCGTTGACCTGGACAGACAGTCCTATGGCTACACCTTC,CSVDLDRQSYGYTF
.,TRBD1,13,TRBJ2-7,TRBV5-1,TGCGCCAGCAGCACGGGACAGGGCTACGAGCAGTACTTC,CASSTGQGYEQYF
.,TRBD2,16,TRBJ2-2,TRBV5-6,TGTGCCAGCAGCCCGATCGGGGGGGCCGTGGCCGGGGAGCTGTTTTTT,CASSPIGGAVAGELFF
.,.,14,TRBJ1-1,TRBV6-1,TGTGCCAGCAGTGACTCACGGTTGAACACTGAAGCTTTCTTT,CASSDSRLNTEAFF
once,TRBD1,18,TRBJ2-3,TRBV28,TGTGCCAGCAGCCCGTCCGGGACAGGGGGCGAAGCTGTAGATACGCAGTATTTT,CASSPSGTGGEAVDTQYF
.,.,11,TRBJ1-1,TRBV6-5,TGTGCCAGCAGTTACTGGGGGGTAGCTTTCTTT,CASSYWGVAFF
.,TRBD1,13,TRBJ1-1,TRBV29-1,TGCAGCGCCACGGGACAGTCTGACACTGAAGCTTTCTTT,CSATGQSDTEAFF
.,TRBD2,16,TRBJ2-4,TRBV4-1,TGCGCCAGCAGTCCTGTAGCGGGGGGGCCTGTAGACATTCAGTACTTC,CASSPVAGGPVDIQYF
.,.,12,TRBJ1-5,TRBV12-5,TGTGCTAGTGGTTTGGGCGGTCAGCCCCAGCATTTT,CASGLGGQPQHF
.,.,14,TRBJ2-1,TRBV27,TGTGCCAGCAGTTTCGAACAGACCTACAATGAGCAGTTCTTC,CASSFEQTYNEQFF
.,TRBD1,14,TRBJ1-1,TRBV18,TGTGCCAGCTCACTGACAGGGTCTAACACTGAAGCTTTCTTT,CASSLTGSNTEAFF
.,.,13,TRBJ2-4,TRBV11-2,TGTGCCAGCACCCCCGGGACAATAAACATTCAGTACTTC,CASTPGTINIQYF
.,TRBD1,14,TRBJ1-1,TRBV7-6,TGTGCCAGCAGCTTGGGGCCCGGACAGGACGAAGCTTTCTTT,CASSLGPGQDEAFF
.,.,15,TRBJ1-1,TRBV4-1,TGCGCCAGCAGCCTAGGAGGTGGGTCGAGCACTGAAGCTTTCTTT,CASSLGGGSSTEAFF
.,.,14,TRBJ1-4,TRBV13,TGTGCCAGCAGCTCCCAGGATTCCAATGAAAAACTGTTTTTT,CASSSQDSNEKLFF
.,.,14,TRBJ2-7,TRBV18,TGTGCCAGCTCACCAGCTGGCGGCTCCTACGAGCAGTACTTC,CASSPAGGSYEQYF
.,.,11,TRBJ2-5,TRBV5-4,TGTGCCAGCAGCTTTCAGGGGACCCAGTACTTC,CASSFQGTQYF
.,.,16,TRBJ2-6,TRBV19,TGTGCCAGTAGTTTTCCGATGAGCTCTGGGGCCAACGTCCTGACTTTC,CASSFPMSSGANVLTF
.,.,14,TRBJ1-3,TRBV5-4,TGTGCCAGCAGCTTGGCCGGGTCTGGAAACACCATATATTTT,CASSLAGSGNTIYF
.,TRBD1,15,TRBJ2-7,TRBV29-1,TGCAGCGTTGAAGCGGACAGGGGGATTTCCTACGAGCAGTACTTC,CSVEADRGISYEQYF
.,TRBD2,14,TRBJ2-1,TRBV7-9,TGTGCCAGCAGCTATATGGGACTAGCGGGAGAGCAGTTCTTC,CASSYMGLAGEQFF
.,.,12,TRBJ2-7,TRBV7-9,TGTGCCAGCAGCCCAGGGACCTACGAGCAGTACTTC,CASSPGTYEQYF
once,TRBD2,15,TRBJ2-1,TRBV6-1,TGTGCCAGCAGCTCGGGACTAGCGGGGCTCAATGAGCAGTTCTTC,CASSSGLAGLNEQFF
.,TRBD1,17,TRBJ1-5,TRBV5-1,TGCGCCAGCAGCCCAAGACAGGGAAGGAGTGGAGATCAGCCCCAGCATTTT,CASSPRQGRSGDQPQHF
.,TRBD1,15,TRBJ1-6,TRBV2,TGTGCCAGCAGTAACCGGGGACAGGGGAACTCACCCCTCCACTTT,CASSNRGQGNSPLHF
.,TRBD1,16,TRBJ2-1,TRBV12-5,TGTGCTAGTGGTACCCCCCGACAGGGTTCCTACAATGAGCAGTTCTTC,CASGTPRQGSYNEQFF
.,TRBD2,14,TRBJ2-5,TRBV7-3,TGTGCCAGCAGCCGCGGGACTAGGGAGGAGACCCAGTACTTC,CASSRGTREETQYF
.,.,14,TRBJ1-3,TRBV28,TGTGCCAGCAGTTTATGGGGAGCTGGAAACACCATATATTTT,CASSLWGAGNTIYF
.,.,16,TRBJ1-1,TRBV15,TGTGCCACCAGCAGAGGTTCGACAGGATCGAACACTGAAGCTTTCTTT,CATSRGSTGSNTEAFF
.,TRBD1,14,TRBJ2-7,TRBV7-9,TGTGCCAGCAGCTTAGTTACAGGGGCCTACGAGCAGTACTTC,CASSLVTGAYEQYF
.,TRBD1,15,TRBJ2-7,TRBV2,TGTGCCAGCAGAGGGGGCACCTTTATCTCCTACGAGCAGTACTTC,CASRGGTFISYEQYF
once,TRBD2,16,TRBJ2-5,TRBV6-1,TGTGCCAGCAGTGTAATCACTAGCGGGAGCTGGGGGACCCAGTACTTC,CASSVITSGSWGTQYF
.,TRBD2,14,TRBJ2-1,TRBV5-4,TGTGCCAGCAGCTTAGGACTAGCGGGAGAGGGGCAGTTCTTC,CASSLGLAGEGQFF
.,TRBD2,14,TRBJ2-7,TRBV5-4,TGTGCCAGCAGCCGTACTAGCGGGAGTTACGAGCAGTACTTC,CASSRTSGSYEQYF
.,.,14,TRBJ1-1,TRBV5-1,TGCGCCAGCAGCTTGGGCACTATGAACACTGAAGCTTTCTTT,CASSLGTMNTEAFF
.,.,16,TRBJ1-2,TRBV7-8,TGTGCCAGCAGCTTAGGTGCTGGGCCACGGAAAGAAGGCTACACCTTC,CASSLGAGPRKEGYTF
.,TRBD2,14,TRBJ2-2,TRBV7-9,TGTGCCAGCCCGGTGGCGGGAGGGACCGGGGAGCTGTTTTTT,CASPVAGGTGELFF
.,.,15,TRBJ1-1,TRBV19,TGTGCCAGTAATTTACTAGGTGGAATGAACACTGAAGCTTTCTTT,CASNLLGGMNTEAFF
.,TRBD1,12,TRBJ2-1,TRBV2,TGTGCCAGCCGGCAGGGGGTAAATGAGCAGTTCTTC,CASRQGVNEQFF
.,.,16,TRBJ1-1,TRBV7-9,TGTGCCAGCATCAACGGTATTCCCAGGGGTGGCACTGAAGCTTTCTTT,CASINGIPRGGTEAFF
.,TRBD1,16,TRBJ1-5,TRBV10-3,TGTGCCATCAGTGAGGGTGGGACAGTTAGCAATCAGCCCCAGCATTTT,CAISEGGTVSNQPQHF